This TCR beta chain was sequenced in a study of Ad26.COV2.S vaccination and SARS-CoV-2 variants. Across the study: Participants got Ad26.COV2.S intramuscularly, once or twice 56 days apart.

Germline CDR1 MGHRA, CDR2 YSYEKL. The CDR3 is 13 residues long. V trimming: 3 bases; J trimming: 12 bases; junction bases outside the gene matches: 7. Profiled with immunoSEQ multiplex PCR; TCRdb holds only in-frame clones, not every one. This repertoire shows around 450,000 clones, approximately 92% found once; its top ten account for roughly an eighth. This sample's treatment: 15 to 20 received Ad26.COV2.S at low or high dose, single or two shots; several received placebo; per-sample allocation not given. Sample collection was performed on day 63 after the first vaccine or placebo injection. Vaccination used an Ad26 vector expressing Wuhan-strain SARS-CoV-2 spike. Study-wide results and limits: Spike-specific CD8+ and CD4+ T cell responses reportedly showed substantial breadth after vaccination. Those who received the vaccine showed greater spike-specific TCR breadth than those given placebo.

Turning to this clone: The antigen is undetermined.

This chain joins TRBV4-1 and TRBJ2-1; 8 bases map to TRBD2. Sequencing used peripheral blood, obtained in a trial of Ad26.COV2.S vaccine versus placebo. This clonotype was sampled from a person aged 18-65 years who received the Ad26.COV2.S COVID-19 vaccine or a placebo. The CDR3 DNA reads as TGCGCCAGCAGCCAGGCCCGGACTAGCCGGCAGTTCTTC. This translates into CASSQARTSRQFF.